This T cell receptor beta chain was retrieved from a study of spatial heterogeneity in lung cancer. About the research overall: Detected beta-chain sequences consistently exceeded alpha-chain sequences. Overall study results and limits: Tumoral mutation counts were tracked by counts of expanded intratumoral alpha and beta TCRs. Ubiquitous and regional expanded TCR counts correlated with ubiquitous and regional nonsynonymous mutations, respectively.

Regarding this clonotype: The antigen is undetermined.

This sample's time point: sample taken at primary tumor resection. Unsorted whole RNA from tumor, nontumor lung or frozen PBMC underwent sequencing. TCRdb ran MiXCR on the 5' RACE reads and lists one entry per CDR3 protein. In the table there are fewer than 13,000 distinct CDR3 sequences, more than 9.5% of which are singletons. Sequencing was performed on lung tumor tissue, taken at surgery. The TCR comes from a male donor with early-stage non-small cell lung cancer.

CDR3 loop: CASSLWQGGTDTQYF. In nucleotides, the CDR3 is TGCGCCAGCAGCTTGTGGCAGGGCGGGACAGATACGCAGTATTTT. The V call is TRBV5-1, the J call TRBJ2-3; D tentatively reads TRBD1 or TRBD2 (5 bases each). This CDR3 is 15 amino acids long. Trimming took off 1 base at V and 3 bases at J, with 12 bases between the two ends. Germline values: CDR1 SGHRS, CDR2 YFSETQ.